The clone carrying this T cell receptor beta chain was detected a few times. Antigen unknown. The data stem from a study of T cell responses to AZD1222 COVID-19 vaccine. Study conclusions and caveats: Donors in the cohort were predominantly white British and more often female, and clonal diversity was possibly underestimated.

Here immunoSEQ multiplex PCR was the method, and the copy in TCRdb shows in-frame clones only, minus some. The sample has about 120,000 clones; more than 75% are singletons. The CDR3 is 15 amino acids. From germline, CDR1 is MDHEN and CDR2 SYDVKM. The V end lost 8 bases, the J end lost 0 bases, and 16 bases lay between the germline ends. The source is an adult in good health. This chain joins TRBV28 and TRBJ2-5, with D maybe TRBD1 (5 bases). The sample was peripheral blood, taken on day 0 of AZD1222 vaccination. The CDR3 reads CASVRAARNQETQYF. The CDR3 DNA reads as TGTGCCAGCGTCAGGGCCGCCCGTAACCAAGAGACCCAGTACTTC.